These 16 T cell receptor beta chains came from one sample sequenced in a study of OX40 agonist ivuxolimab in advanced cancers. Assay used: immunoSEQ multiplex PCR; TCRdb lists only in-frame clones, some missing. Among more than 80,000 clones listed, about 90% were seen once. The specimen comprised CD4+ or CD8+ T cells sorted from blood, sampled in a trial of the OX40 agonist ivuxolimab. The receptors shown here come from an adult with an advanced solid tumor such as melanoma, head and neck, liver or kidney cancer.

The CDR3 reads CASSQEEGGWGKNIQYF. The DNA for the CDR3 is TGTGCCAGCAGCCAAGAGGAGGGAGGGTGGGGTAAAAACATTCAGTACTTC. The chain is built from TRBV4-2 and TRBJ2-4; 7 bases map to TRBD2. This CDR3 contains 17 residues. Losses at the gene ends were 0 bases for V and 4 bases for J; bases not matched to a gene: 9. CDR1 is LGHNA, CDR2 YNFKEQ, per germline.

The chain carries TRBV29-1 and TRBJ1-1, with D unclear. Germline-derived CDR1 and CDR2 are SQVTM and ANQGSEA. V was clipped by 4 bases and J by 4 bases, with 7 bases between them. This CDR3 spans 11 amino acids. For the CDR3, the DNA is TGCAGCGTTGTCATGAGCACTGAAGCTTTCTTT. Translated: CSVVMSTEAFF.

The chain links TRBV27 to TRBJ2-3; a weak D match, TRBD2 (5 bases). The CDR3 consists of 15 residues. Deletions cut 3 bases from V and 7 bases from J, with 17 bases between. The germline gives CDR1 MNHEY, CDR2 SMNVEV (reference sequence). CDR3 in DNA: TGTGCCAGCAGTTTCTACTCCACGCCGACTAATACGCAGTATTTT. It yields the protein CASSFYSTPTNTQYF.

The chain combines TRBV7-9 with TRBJ1-3, with 7 bases identical to TRBD1. The germline gives CDR1 SEHNR, CDR2 FQNEAQ (reference sequence). V shed 3 bases, J shed 2 bases, and the junction held 10 bases outside the gene matches. This CDR3 comprises 17 residues. The CDR3 region is CASSFLTGVGTGNTIYF. As DNA, the CDR3 is TGTGCCAGCAGCTTCTTAACAGGGGTGGGAACTGGAAACACCATATATTTT.

The CDR3: CASSRSSYNEQFF. As DNA, the CDR3 is TGTGCCAGCAGTCGTAGCTCCTACAATGAGCAGTTCTTC. This chain connects TRBV7-9 to TRBJ2-1; D remains ambiguous. Trimming shortened V by 6 bases and J by 0 bases, and 6 bases separated the two germline ends. Germline CDR1 is SEHNR and CDR2 is FQNEAQ (reference sequence). This CDR3 is built from 13 residues. The entire variable domain, with the rest obtained from reference TRBV7-9 and TRBJ2-1, is as follows: DTGVSQNPRHKITKRGQNVTFRCDPISEHNRLYWYRQTLGQGPEFLTYFQNEAQLEKSRLLSDRFSAERPKGSFSTLEIQRTEQGDSAMYLCASSRSSYNEQFFGPGTRLTVL.

As DNA, the CDR3 is TGTGCCAGCAGCCCAGGGATTTCCTACAATGAGCAGTTCTTC. Protein sequence: CASSPGISYNEQFF. This chain connects TRBV4-2 to TRBJ2-1, with D perhaps TRBD1 (5 bases). CDR1 is LGHNA, CDR2 YNFKEQ, per germline. V lost 4 bases and J lost 1, with 8 bases in between. The length of the CDR3 is 14 residues.

The rearrangement links TRBV7-9 to TRBJ2-1, with TRBD2 matching over 9 bases. V lost 10 bases, J lost 0 bases, and 4 bases stayed unmatched. Germline lookup yields CDR1 SEHNR and CDR2 FQNEAQ (reference sequence). The CDR3 spans 14 residues. The CDR3 nucleotides read TGTGCCACCTTAGCGGGGGCCTCCTACAATGAGCAGTTCTTC. This sequence encodes CATLAGASYNEQFF.

The chain couples TRBV2 to TRBJ1-1, with D possibly TRBD1 on 5 matching bases. Germline CDR1 and CDR2: SNHLY and FYNNEI. The ends were cut back, 7 bases at V and 6 bases at J, with 12 bases in the middle. CDR3 length: 12 residues. CDR3 in amino acids: CASTQEGPEAFF. CDR3 DNA sequence: TGTGCCAGCACCCAGGAGGGGCCTGAAGCTTTCTTT.

This sequence joins TRBV13 and TRBJ2-3, with 12 bases that match TRBD2. Per germline, CDR1 PRHDT and CDR2 FYEKMQ (reference sequence). V shed 4 bases and J 2 bases; nucleotides not matched to a gene: 1. There are 15 residues in the CDR3. In nucleotides, the CDR3 is TGTGCCAGCAGCTGGACTAGCGGGGACACAGATACGCAGTATTTT. This encodes CASSWTSGDTDTQYF.

The chain links TRBV6-5 to TRBJ1-2; D may be TRBD1 (6 bases). V lost 8 bases and J 3 bases, leaving 13 bases between the germline ends. CDR3 length equals 13 residues. Germline V gives CDR1 MNHEY, CDR2 SVGAGI. The CDR3, as DNA: TGTGCCAGCGGCCGGAGGGGGGACTATGGCTACACCTTC. This sequence encodes CASGRRGDYGYTF.

The rearrangement links TRBV7-9 to TRBJ2-6; D is possibly TRBD1 (6 bases). V lost 8 bases and J lost 4, with 15 bases in between. CDR1 is SEHNR, CDR2 FQNEAQ, per germline (reference sequence). The CDR3 runs to 15 residues. The CDR3 DNA reads as TGTGCCAGCCGATCCTCAGGGGCCGGGGCCAACGTCCTGACTTTC. Encoded protein: CASRSSGAGANVLTF.

The chain has TRBV5-1 and TRBJ2-1; D may be TRBD1 (5 bases). Germline CDR1 and CDR2: SGHRS and YFSETQ. V was clipped by 2 bases and J by 0 bases, with 9 bases between them. CDR3 length: 15 residues. For the CDR3, the DNA is TGCGCCAGCAGCTTAAGCCAGGGCTCCTACAATGAGCAGTTCTTC. Its protein product is CASSLSQGSYNEQFF.

The CDR3 DNA sequence: TGTGCCAGCAGCTTGGAAGTCGGCCTCCCCCCCTCTGGGGCCAACGTCCTGACTTTC. Protein product: CASSLEVGLPPSGANVLTF. This chain joins TRBV5-6 and TRBJ2-6; D not certain. Trimming shortened V by 0 bases and J by 0 bases, and 16 bases separated the two germline ends. Germline V gene data show CDR1 as SGHDT and CDR2 as YYEEEE. The length of the CDR3 is 19 residues.

The J gene is TRBJ2-6, the V gene TRBV30; TRBD1 might be the D (5 bases). The V end lost 1 base, the J end lost 0 bases, and 22 bases lay between the germline ends. Germline V gene sequence: CDR1 GTSNPN, CDR2 SVGIG (reference sequence). This CDR3 contains 20 residues. The DNA of the CDR3 is TGTGCCTGGAGTGGGGTGTATAGGCAGGGCTTAGGCTCTGGGGCCAACGTCCTGACTTTC. It specifies CAWSGVYRQGLGSGANVLTF.

The rearrangement uses TRBV7-8 and TRBJ1-1, with D unresolved. Germline values: CDR1 SGHVS, CDR2 FQNEAQ. The CDR3 extends over 17 amino acids. Trimming left V 1 base short and J 3 bases short, with 18 bases between. In nucleotides, the CDR3 is TGTGCCAGCAGCTTAGTAATGGTCGGGCAATTGCACACTGAAGCTTTCTTT. Its protein product is CASSLVMVGQLHTEAFF.

In this sample, this clone turned up once. J is TRBJ2-3 and V is TRBV28; 10 bases are shared with TRBD1. This CDR3 is built from 17 residues. CDR1 is MDHEN, CDR2 SYDVKM, per germline. The ends lost 3 bases at V and 5 bases at J; junction bases unmatched: 11. CDR3 DNA sequence: TGTGCCAGCAGTTTGCGGTTTGGGACAGGGGAAGAAGATACGCAGTATTTT. Protein: CASSLRFGTGEEDTQYF.